The rows below give T cell receptor beta chains drawn from one sample of a study of blood T cell repertoires in COVID-19. Sequencing was performed with immunoSEQ multiplex PCR; in TCRdb, only in-frame clones are kept and a portion is missing. The repertoire has approximately 170,000 clones, roughly 84% of them found once; the top ten carry approximately 3%. The material sequenced was PBMCs or T cells enriched from blood (not recorded which). The receptors originated from a young woman who had recovered from COVID-19. Both conserved end residues are part of each CDR3. D genes are given only for firm matches. Clone size is shown for a subset of rows, as once, few, many or a class of expanded clone.

.	16	TRBJ1-3	TRBD1	TRBV9	CASSVVTGGSGNTIYF	TGTGCCAGCAGCGTAGTTACAGGGGGATCTGGAAACACCATATATTTT
.	14	TRBJ1-2	TRBD1	TRBV2	CASKGEQGAYGYTF	TGTGCCAGCAAGGGGGAGCAGGGGGCCTATGGCTACACCTTC
.	12	TRBJ2-7	.	TRBV2	CATKRAKYEQYF	TGTGCCACCAAGCGGGCTAAATACGAGCAGTACTTC
.	13	TRBJ1-5	.	TRBV19	CASSPTGKQPQHF	TGTGCCAGTAGCCCGACAGGCAAACAGCCCCAGCATTTT
few	14	TRBJ1-1	.	TRBV5-1	CASRSVFMNTEAFF	TGCGCCAGCAGGTCGGTATTCATGAACACTGAAGCTTTCTTT
.	14	TRBJ2-5	TRBD2	TRBV2	CASSVLRGEETQYF	TGTGCCAGCAGTGTTTTGCGGGGGGAAGAGACCCAGTACTTC
.	13	TRBJ2-1	.	TRBV29-1	CSVELDRNNEQFF	TGCAGCGTTGAATTGGACAGAAACAATGAGCAGTTCTTC
.	15	TRBJ1-4	TRBD1	TRBV6-4	CASRPTGTALEKLFF	TGTGCCAGCAGGCCAACCGGGACAGCTCTAGAAAAACTGTTTTTT
.	14	TRBJ2-1	TRBD2	TRBV29-1	CSVPGGGGWNEQFF	TGCAGCGTACCCGGCGGCGGGGGTTGGAATGAGCAGTTCTTC
.	15	TRBJ2-3	.	TRBV7-2	CASSLRGGPTDTQYF	TGTGCCAGCAGCTTAAGGGGGGGGCCGACAGATACGCAGTATTTT
once	15	TRBJ2-3	TRBD2	TRBV28	CASSSPTSGGDTQYF	TGTGCCAGCAGTTCCCCGACTAGCGGAGGGGATACGCAGTATTTT
.	13	TRBJ1-5	.	TRBV19	CASSPQRNQPQHF	TGTGCCAGTAGTCCGCAGAGGAATCAGCCCCAGCATTTT
.	11	TRBJ1-2	.	TRBV20-1	CSARQGYGYTF	TGCAGTGCTAGACAGGGGTATGGCTACACCTTC
.	16	TRBJ2-4	TRBD2	TRBV3-1/TRBV3-2	CASSPNHSGAKNIQYF	TGTGCCAGCAGCCCAAATCATAGCGGGGCCAAAAACATTCAGTACTTC
.	15	TRBJ1-6	TRBD1	TRBV5-1	CASSLSGQGNSPLHF	TGCGCCAGCAGCCTATCGGGACAGGGAAATTCACCCCTCCACTTT
few	14	TRBJ1-2	.	TRBV5-5	CASIPSLANYGYTF	TGTGCCAGCATCCCCAGCCTAGCTAACTATGGCTACACCTTC
.	18	TRBJ2-6	TRBD1	TRBV18	CASSPMRQGWAGANVLTF	TGTGCCAGCTCACCAATGAGACAGGGTTGGGCTGGGGCCAACGTCCTGACTTTC
.	17	TRBJ2-1	.	TRBV19	CASSISGGWDSYNEQFF	TGTGCCAGTAGTATATCAGGGGGGTGGGACTCCTACAATGAGCAGTTCTTC
.	16	TRBJ2-5	TRBD2	TRBV3-1/TRBV3-2	CASSQSLAGERETQYF	TGTGCCAGCAGCCAAAGCTTAGCGGGAGAACGGGAGACCCAGTACTTC
.	16	TRBJ2-3	TRBD2	TRBV7-6	CASSSTAGSSTDTQYF	TGTGCCAGCAGTTCTACAGCGGGGTCAAGCACAGATACGCAGTATTTT
.	15	TRBJ1-3	.	TRBV19	CASNPGQHSGNTIYF	TGTGCCAGTAATCCCGGACAACACTCTGGAAACACCATATATTTT
once	16	TRBJ2-2	TRBD2	TRBV9	CASSALGRGGTGELFF	TGTGCCAGCAGCGCCCTTGGGCGGGGGGGAACCGGGGAGCTGTTTTTT
.	14	TRBJ1-1	.	TRBV11-3	CASSLGGGNTEAFF	TGTGCCAGCAGCTTAGGAGGGGGGAACACTGAAGCTTTCTTT
.	16	TRBJ1-2	.	TRBV29-1	CSVELGPDKTNYGYTF	TGCAGCGTTGAATTAGGACCGGACAAAACTAACTATGGCTACACCTTC
.	15	TRBJ1-1	TRBD1	TRBV11-2	CASRSPRTGGTEAFF	TGTGCCAGCAGGTCTCCCCGGACAGGGGGAACTGAAGCTTTCTTT
.	15	TRBJ2-6	.	TRBV28	CASSLILSGANVLTF	TGTGCCAGCAGTTTAATTTTATCTGGGGCCAACGTCCTGACTTTC
.	15	TRBJ2-2	TRBD2	TRBV11-3	CASSPSGLNTGELFF	TGTGCCAGCAGCCCTAGCGGACTGAACACCGGGGAGCTGTTTTTT
.	14	TRBJ1-4	TRBD1	TRBV7-9	CASSFGQVKEKLFF	TGTGCCAGCAGCTTTGGACAGGTGAAGGAAAAACTGTTTTTT
.	15	TRBJ2-6	.	TRBV5-1	CASGVGAKGANVLTF	TGCGCCAGCGGGGTGGGAGCGAAAGGGGCCAACGTCCTGACTTTC
.	14	TRBJ1-1	.	TRBV5-4	CASSLAPAGTEAFF	TGTGCCAGCAGCTTAGCCCCAGCGGGCACTGAAGCTTTCTTT
.	14	TRBJ1-6	.	TRBV5-1	CASSSGQLASPLHF	TGCGCCAGCAGCTCCGGACAGCTTGCTTCACCCCTCCACTTT